The 9 T cell receptor beta chains given below trace back to one sample, sequenced in a study of PD-1 blockade in classical Hodgkin lymphoma. Time point given: cycle 4 day 1 (C4D1), after five to seven weeks of nivolumab. With no exception, relapse followed autologous stem cell transplantation in all patients, and brentuximab vedotin exposure varied. The table came from immunoSEQ multiplex PCR; TCRdb's copy has only in-frame clones and leaves some out. The table shows around 53,000 clones, with around 74% occurring only once. Sample: peripheral blood mononuclear cells (PBMCs), taken before the fourth cycle of nivolumab. The receptors stem from a human donor with classical Hodgkin lymphoma.

The chain uses TRBV28 and TRBJ2-7; 7 bases are shared with TRBD1. This CDR3 comprises 15 residues. Germline lookup yields CDR1 MDHEN and CDR2 SYDVKM. J was trimmed by 4 bases and V by 2 bases; bases with no gene match: 8. Here the CDR3 reads CASSLRPPDRYEQYF. Written as DNA, the CDR3 is TGTGCCAGCAGTTTACGACCCCCGGACAGGTACGAGCAGTACTTC.

This rearrangement joins TRBV28 to TRBJ2-6; no firm D call. Deletions cut 6 bases from V and 3 bases from J, with 15 bases between. The CDR3 has 16 residues. CDR1 and CDR2 (germline): MDHEN, SYDVKM. The CDR3 nucleotides are TGTGCCAGCAGGTCGACTGAGGCGCGTGGGGCCAACGTCCTGACTTTC. Protein: CASRSTEARGANVLTF.

The rearrangement links TRBV10-3 to TRBJ2-7; D is possibly TRBD2 (5 bases). CDR1 is ENHRY and CDR2 is SYGVKD in the germline V gene. V was shortened by 7 bases and J by 7 bases, with 23 bases between the two germline ends. This CDR3 has 15 amino acids. CDR3 sequence reads: CAIKASLAPAGEQYF. CDR3 DNA sequence: TGTGCCATCAAGGCTTCCCTAGCCCCAGCTGGAGAGCAGTACTTC.

The rearrangement joins TRBV6-6 to TRBJ2-7; 9 bases are a match to TRBD1. V was clipped by 4 bases and J by 4 bases; unmatched bases: 5. The CDR3 extends over 14 amino acids. Germline V gene lookup returns CDR1 MNHNY and CDR2 SVGAGI (reference sequence). CDR3 sequence reads: CASSSTGGGYEQYF. CDR3 bases: TGTGCCAGCAGTTCAACAGGGGGCGGGTACGAGCAGTACTTC.

This chain uses TRBV29-1 with TRBJ2-7; D is unresolved. Trimming left V 4 bases short and J 2 bases short, with 9 bases between. The germline V gene has CDR1 SQVTM and CDR2 ANQGSEA. This CDR3 spans 12 amino acids. CDR3 nucleotides: TGCAGCGTTGGAAGTGGTACCTACGAGCAGTACTTC. It codes for CSVGSGTYEQYF.

CDR3 region: CASSVAGGIYAVTYNEQFF. CDR3 DNA: TGTGCCAGCAGCGTCGCCGGGGGGATATATGCGGTTACCTACAATGAGCAGTTCTTC. The chain uses TRBV9 and TRBJ2-1; TRBD2 matches 7 bases. Germline lookup yields CDR1 SGDLS and CDR2 YYNGEE. With V trimmed by 2 bases and J by 2 bases, 16 bases remained unmatched. The CDR3 loop spans 19 amino acids.

V gene TRBV11-2 combines with J gene TRBJ2-3, with unresolved D. V gave up 0 bases and J gave up 0 bases, with 10 bases separating them. CDR1 SGHAT and CDR2 FQNNGV come from the germline V gene. The CDR3 runs to 16 residues. The CDR3 region is CASSLDFSQSTDTQYF. The DNA for the CDR3 is TGTGCCAGCAGCTTAGACTTTTCCCAGAGCACAGATACGCAGTATTTT.

J is TRBJ2-1 and V is TRBV11-3; TRBD2 might be the D (6 bases). Trimming shortened V by 0 bases and J by 9 bases, and 15 bases separated the two germline ends. The CDR3 is 15 amino acids. CDR1 is SGHNT and CDR2 is YENEEA in the germline V gene. CDR3 nucleotides: TGTGCCAGCAGCTTAGAGGGGACTGGCCCGAGTGAGCAGTTCTTC. Its translation is CASSLEGTGPSEQFF.

This chain joins TRBV6-1 and TRBJ1-1; 7 bases fit TRBD1. The CDR3 totals 14 residues. Germline-derived CDR1 and CDR2 are MNHNS and SASEGT. Trimming at V came to 4 bases and at J to 11 bases, leaving 13 bases not matched to a gene. The CDR3 reads CASSATGTVWDAFF. The CDR3 region has the DNA TGTGCCAGCAGTGCTACCGGGACAGTCTGGGATGCTTTCTTT.